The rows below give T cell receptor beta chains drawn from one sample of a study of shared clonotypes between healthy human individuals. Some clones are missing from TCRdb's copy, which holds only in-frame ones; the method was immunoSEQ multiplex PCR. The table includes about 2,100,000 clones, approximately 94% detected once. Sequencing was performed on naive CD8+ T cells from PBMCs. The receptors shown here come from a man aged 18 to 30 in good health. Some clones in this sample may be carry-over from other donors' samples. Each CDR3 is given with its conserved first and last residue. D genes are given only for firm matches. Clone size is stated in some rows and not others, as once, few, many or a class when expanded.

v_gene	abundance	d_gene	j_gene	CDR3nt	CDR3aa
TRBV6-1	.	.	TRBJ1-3	TGTGCCAGCAGGCGGGGGGCTGGAAACACCATATATTTT	CASRRGAGNTIYF
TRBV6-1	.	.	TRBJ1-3	TGTGCCAGCAGTGAAGCCCCAGGGTTGGGAAACACCATATATTTT	CASSEAPGLGNTIYF
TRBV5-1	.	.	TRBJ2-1	TGCGCCAGCAGTCCCGGGACGGTCTACAATGAGCAGTTCTTC	CASSPGTVYNEQFF
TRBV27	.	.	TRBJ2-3	TGTGCCAGCAGCCGTAGCACAGATACGCAGTATTTT	CASSRSTDTQYF
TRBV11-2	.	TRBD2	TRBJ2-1	TGTGCCAGCAGCTACTCGTCCGGGAGGTATGAGCAGTTCTTC	CASSYSSGRYEQFF
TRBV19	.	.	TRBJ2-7	TGTGCCAGTAGTATAAGGGGGAACTCCTACGAGCAGTACTTC	CASSIRGNSYEQYF
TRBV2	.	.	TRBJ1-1	TGTGCCAGCAGGGAGGGACCCCTGAACACTGAAGCTTTCTTT	CASREGPLNTEAFF
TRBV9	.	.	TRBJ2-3	TGTGCCAGCAGCCACTGGTCGGGTACGCAGTATTTT	CASSHWSGTQYF
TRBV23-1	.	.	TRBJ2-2	TGCGCCAGCAGTCACTCCGACCGTAACACCGGGGAGCTGTTTTTT	CASSHSDRNTGELFF
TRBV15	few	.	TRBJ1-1	TGTGCCACCAGCCTGTTCGGGCCTGAAGCTTTCTTT	CATSLFGPEAFF
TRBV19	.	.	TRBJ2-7	TGTGCCAGTAGTATATTGGGGGGCTGGGACGAGCAGTACTTC	CASSILGGWDEQYF
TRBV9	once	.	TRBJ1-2	TGTGCCAGCAGCGTAGGGGCAGGGTATGGCTACACCTTC	CASSVGAGYGYTF
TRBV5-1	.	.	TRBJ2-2	TGCGCCAGCAGCCCCCCGTCGGCCAATACCGGGGAGCTGTTTTTT	CASSPPSANTGELFF
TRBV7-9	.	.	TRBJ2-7	TGTGCCAGCAGTGGCGGTGCACCCGAGCAGTACTTC	CASSGGAPEQYF
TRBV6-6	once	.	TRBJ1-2	TGTGCCAGCAGGTTGGGGGATGGCTACACCTTC	CASRLGDGYTF
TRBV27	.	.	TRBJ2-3	TGTGCCAGCAGCGACCTGGTGGGAGATACGCAGTATTTT	CASSDLVGDTQYF
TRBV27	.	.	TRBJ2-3	TGTGCCAGCGGCCCCCACGGGGACACAGATACGCAGTATTTT	CASGPHGDTDTQYF
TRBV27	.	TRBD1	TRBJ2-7	TGTGCCAGCAGCCCCCGGGACAGGGGCCTTCACGAGCAGTACTTC	CASSPRDRGLHEQYF
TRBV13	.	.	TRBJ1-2	TGTGCCAGCAGCCCACGGACAGCGAGTCCCTATGGCTACACCTTC	CASSPRTASPYGYTF
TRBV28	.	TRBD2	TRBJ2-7	TGTGCCAGCAGTCGACTAGCCTCGTCGAGCGAGCAGTACTTC	CASSRLASSSEQYF
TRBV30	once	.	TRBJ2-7	TGTGCCTGGGGGGGGCAGGGTTACGAGCAGTACTTC	CAWGGQGYEQYF
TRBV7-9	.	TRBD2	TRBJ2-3	TGTGCCGGAGCGGGGGGCTACACAGATACGCAGTATTTT	CAGAGGYTDTQYF
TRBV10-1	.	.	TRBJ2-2	TGCGCCAGCAGTGAGATCCTGGCCCCCGGGGAGCTGTTTTTT	CASSEILAPGELFF
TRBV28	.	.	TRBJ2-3	TGTGCCACCTCCTTAGGAATCCAAACTAGCACAGATACGCAGTATTTT	CATSLGIQTSTDTQYF
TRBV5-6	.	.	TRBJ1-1	TGTGCCAGCAGCTTGGTTCCGGAGAACACTGAAGCTTTCTTT	CASSLVPENTEAFF
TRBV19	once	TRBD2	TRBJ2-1	TGTGCCAGTAGTACCCGTACTAGCGGGGTTAGTGATGAGCAGTTCTTC	CASSTRTSGVSDEQFF
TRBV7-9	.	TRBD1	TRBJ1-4	TGTGCCAGCAGCTCTCGGCAGGGGGCTTTCGAAAAACTGTTTTTT	CASSSRQGAFEKLFF
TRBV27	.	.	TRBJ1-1	TGTGCCAGCAGTTTGAGAAGGGACACTGAAGCTTTCTTT	CASSLRRDTEAFF
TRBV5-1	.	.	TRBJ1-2	TGCGCCAGCAGCTTGGTGCCAGTGGATGGCTACACCTTC	CASSLVPVDGYTF
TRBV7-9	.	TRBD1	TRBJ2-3	TGTGCCAGCAGCTTAGTGGGACAGAAAACAGATACGCAGTATTTT	CASSLVGQKTDTQYF
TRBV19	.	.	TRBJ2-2	TGTGCCAGTAGTATTACGGGCGCCCACCTTGGCTCCACCGGGGAGCTGTTTTTT	CASSITGAHLGSTGELFF
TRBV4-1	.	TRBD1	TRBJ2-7	TGCGCCAGCAGCCGCCGGGACAGGGTTGGTCTGAGGGAGCAGTACTTC	CASSRRDRVGLREQYF
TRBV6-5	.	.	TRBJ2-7	TGTGCCAGCAGGGGGACCCCCAGGGGCGAGCAGTACTTC	CASRGTPRGEQYF
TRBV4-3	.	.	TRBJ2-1	TGCGCCAGCAGCCATGCCCGGCCAGGTGTTTCCTACAATGAGCAGTTCTTC	CASSHARPGVSYNEQFF
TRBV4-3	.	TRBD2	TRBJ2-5	TGCGCCAGCAGCCAAGAGTTCCTAGCGGGCCAAGAGACCCAGTACTTC	CASSQEFLAGQETQYF
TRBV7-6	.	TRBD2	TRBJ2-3	TGTGCCAGCAGCCCCCGGACTAGCGGGGAACCTAGCACAGATACGCAGTATTTT	CASSPRTSGEPSTDTQYF
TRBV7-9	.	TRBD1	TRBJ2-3	TGTGCCAGCAGCGCCACCCGACAGGGGGGAGATACGCAGTATTTT	CASSATRQGGDTQYF
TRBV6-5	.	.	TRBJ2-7	TGTGCCAGCAGTCCCTATTCGAGGACCTACGGGGAGCAGTACTTC	CASSPYSRTYGEQYF
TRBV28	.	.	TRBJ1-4	TGTGCCAGCAGTTCGGTACAACGGGAAAAACTGTTTTTT	CASSSVQREKLFF
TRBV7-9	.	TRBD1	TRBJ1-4	TGTGCCAGCAGCTTAGAGGGGGGACAGGGGAGGAGGAAACTGTTTTTT	CASSLEGGQGRRKLFF
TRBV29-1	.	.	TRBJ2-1	TGCAGCGTTGTTTCCGAATTCGGTGAGCAGTTCTTC	CSVVSEFGEQFF
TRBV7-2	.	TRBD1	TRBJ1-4	TGTGCCAGCAGCTTAGCTCCGAACAGGGGCCCCCTTAATGAAAAACTGTTTTTT	CASSLAPNRGPLNEKLFF
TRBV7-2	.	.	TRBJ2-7	TGTGCCAGCAGCTTATCTTTCACAGGGTCCTACGAGCAGTACTTC	CASSLSFTGSYEQYF
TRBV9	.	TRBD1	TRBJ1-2	TGTGCCAGCAGCCCCGGAAGAGGGGGCTCTAACTATGGCTACACCTTC	CASSPGRGGSNYGYTF
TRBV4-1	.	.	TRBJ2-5	TGCGCCAGCAGCCAAGAGCCAGGGATTGCCCAAGAGACCCAGTACTTC	CASSQEPGIAQETQYF
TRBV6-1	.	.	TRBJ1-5	TGTGCCAGCCAAGGCGGGGGTAGCAATCAGCCCCAGCATTTT	CASQGGGSNQPQHF
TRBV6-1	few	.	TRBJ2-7	TGTGCCAGCAGTGCCTACGAGCAGTACTTC	CASSAYEQYF